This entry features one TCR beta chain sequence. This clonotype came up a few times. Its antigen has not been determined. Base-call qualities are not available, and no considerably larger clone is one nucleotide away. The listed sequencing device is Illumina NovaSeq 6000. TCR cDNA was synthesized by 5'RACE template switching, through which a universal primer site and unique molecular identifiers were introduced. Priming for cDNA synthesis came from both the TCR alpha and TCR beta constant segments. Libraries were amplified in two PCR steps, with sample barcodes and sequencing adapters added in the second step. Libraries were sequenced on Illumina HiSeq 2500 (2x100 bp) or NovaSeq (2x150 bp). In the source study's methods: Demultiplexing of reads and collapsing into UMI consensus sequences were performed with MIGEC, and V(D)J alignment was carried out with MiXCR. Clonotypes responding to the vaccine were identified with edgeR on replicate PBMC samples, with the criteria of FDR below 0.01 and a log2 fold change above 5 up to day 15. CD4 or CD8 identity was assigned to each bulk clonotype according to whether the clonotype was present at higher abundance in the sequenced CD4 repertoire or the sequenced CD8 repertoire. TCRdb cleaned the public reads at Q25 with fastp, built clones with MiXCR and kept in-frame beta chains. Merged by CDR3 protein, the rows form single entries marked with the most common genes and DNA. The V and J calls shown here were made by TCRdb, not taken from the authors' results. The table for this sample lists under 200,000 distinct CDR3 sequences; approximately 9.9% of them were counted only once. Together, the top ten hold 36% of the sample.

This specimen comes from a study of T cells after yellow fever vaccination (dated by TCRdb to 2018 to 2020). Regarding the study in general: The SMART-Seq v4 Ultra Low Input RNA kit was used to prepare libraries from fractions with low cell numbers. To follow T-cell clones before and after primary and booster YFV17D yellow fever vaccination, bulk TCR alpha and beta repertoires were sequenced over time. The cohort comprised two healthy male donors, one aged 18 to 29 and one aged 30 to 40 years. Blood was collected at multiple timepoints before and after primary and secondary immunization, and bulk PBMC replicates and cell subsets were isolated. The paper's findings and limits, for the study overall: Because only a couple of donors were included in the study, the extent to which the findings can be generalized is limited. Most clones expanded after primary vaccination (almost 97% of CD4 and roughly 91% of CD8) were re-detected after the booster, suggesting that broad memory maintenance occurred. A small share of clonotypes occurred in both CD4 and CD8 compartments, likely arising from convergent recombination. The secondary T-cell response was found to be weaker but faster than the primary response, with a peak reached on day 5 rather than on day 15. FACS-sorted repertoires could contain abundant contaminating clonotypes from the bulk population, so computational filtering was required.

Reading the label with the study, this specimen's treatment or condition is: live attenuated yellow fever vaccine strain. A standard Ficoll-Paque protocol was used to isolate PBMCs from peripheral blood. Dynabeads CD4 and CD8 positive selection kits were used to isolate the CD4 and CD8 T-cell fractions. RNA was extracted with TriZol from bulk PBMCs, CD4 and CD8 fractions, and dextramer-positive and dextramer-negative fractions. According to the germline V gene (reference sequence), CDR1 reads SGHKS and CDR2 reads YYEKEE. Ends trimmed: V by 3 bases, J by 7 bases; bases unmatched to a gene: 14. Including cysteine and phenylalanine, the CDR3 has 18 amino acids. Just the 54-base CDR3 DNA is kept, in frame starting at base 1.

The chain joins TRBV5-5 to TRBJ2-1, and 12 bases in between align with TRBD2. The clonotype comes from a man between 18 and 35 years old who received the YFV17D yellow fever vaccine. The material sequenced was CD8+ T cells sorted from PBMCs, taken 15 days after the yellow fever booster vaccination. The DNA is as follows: TGTGCCAGCAGCTCCTTAATTTCTCTAGCGGGGGGGCCAAATGAGCAGTTCTTC. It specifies CASSSLISLAGGPNEQFF.